This is a list of T cell receptor beta chains from one sample in a study of T cell repertoires in cytomegalovirus infection. One entry per CDR3 protein results from TCRdb running MiXCR on the reads. The sample gives fewer than 550,000 distinct CDR3 sequences, more than 25% of which show up once; roughly an eighth is in the top ten. Material for sequencing was PBMCs. Receptor source: a human donor in good health (CMV status not recorded). Some clones in this sample may be carry-over from other donors' samples. Both conserved end residues are part of each CDR3. D genes are given only for firm matches. The size field is filled for only some rows; it gives once, few, many or a size class.

>TRBJ2-3|many|TRBV7-2|TRBD2
TGTGCCAGCAGCCAGACTAGCGGGCCGAGAAATACGCAGTATTTT
CASSQTSGPRNTQYF
>TRBJ1-5|few|TRBV6-2/TRBV6-3|-
TGTGCCAGCAGCCGCGGGACCCGGGGTAATCAGCCCCAGCATTTT
CASSRGTRGNQPQHF
>TRBJ2-5|once|TRBV12-3/TRBV12-4|TRBD1
TGTGCCAGTACAACAGGGGTTGCGAAGACCCAGTACTTC
CASTTGVAKTQYF
>TRBJ2-3|-|TRBV29-1|TRBD1
TGCAGCGTTGAGCACAGGGGGTCAAATACGCAGTATTTT
CSVEHRGSNTQYF
>TRBJ2-5|many|TRBV7-2|TRBD1
TGTGCCAGCAGCCGATACCGGGACAGCCAAGAGACCCAGTACTTC
CASSRYRDSQETQYF
>TRBJ2-2|-|TRBV7-6|TRBD2
TGTGCCAGCAGCTTTCCGGGGGCTAGCGGGAGGGCCCGGGAGCTGTTTTTT
CASSFPGASGRARELFF
>TRBJ1-5|-|TRBV12-3/TRBV12-4|-
TGTGCCAGCAGTTGGACAGAAGGCCAGCCCCAGCATTTT
CASSWTEGQPQHF
>TRBJ1-3|few|TRBV11-2|-
TGTGCCAGCAGCCCCCCGGGCGGGGGAAACACCATATATTTT
CASSPPGGGNTIYF
>TRBJ2-1|-|TRBV25-1|TRBD2
TGTGCCAGCAGGGCTAGCGGCCCCTACAATGAGCAGTTCTTC
CASRASGPYNEQFF
>TRBJ2-5|many|TRBV7-3|-
TGTGCCAGCAGCTTAAGTGGCGGGCGAGGCGGAGAGACCCAGTACTTC
CASSLSGGRGGETQYF
>TRBJ2-7|-|TRBV18|-
TGTGCCAGCTCACCTGATGGGATTAGCTCCTACGAGCAGTACTTC
CASSPDGISSYEQYF
>TRBJ1-6|once|TRBV2|-
TGTGCCAGCAAGGGCTCGTCACCCCTCCACTTT
CASKGSSPLHF
>TRBJ2-1|few|TRBV24-1|-
TGTGCCACCAGTGATCCCGACGGGCCCAAAACGGGTGCCCGTTTATTCTTC
CATSDPDGPKTGARLFF
>TRBJ1-4|-|TRBV4-3|-
TGCGCCAGCAGCCAAGGGGGGCAGGGCGTCTTGGGTGAAAAACTGTTTTTT
CASSQGGQGVLGEKLFF
>TRBJ1-2|-|TRBV28|-
TGTGCCAGCAGTCCACTATTTGCTCGGGGCGGCTACACCTTC
CASSPLFARGGYTF
>TRBJ2-5|-|TRBV20-1|TRBD2
TGCAGTGCTAGAGATCCGGGGACTAGCGGGAGAGGGGAGACCCAGTACTTC
CSARDPGTSGRGETQYF
>TRBJ2-5|-|TRBV20-1|-
TGCAGTGCTAGACTTCGGAAGGGGCGGGAGACCCAGTACTTC
CSARLRKGRETQYF
>TRBJ2-7|-|TRBV7-2|-
TGTGCCAGCAGCTTTGGGACTCTCTACGAGCAGTACTTC
CASSFGTLYEQYF